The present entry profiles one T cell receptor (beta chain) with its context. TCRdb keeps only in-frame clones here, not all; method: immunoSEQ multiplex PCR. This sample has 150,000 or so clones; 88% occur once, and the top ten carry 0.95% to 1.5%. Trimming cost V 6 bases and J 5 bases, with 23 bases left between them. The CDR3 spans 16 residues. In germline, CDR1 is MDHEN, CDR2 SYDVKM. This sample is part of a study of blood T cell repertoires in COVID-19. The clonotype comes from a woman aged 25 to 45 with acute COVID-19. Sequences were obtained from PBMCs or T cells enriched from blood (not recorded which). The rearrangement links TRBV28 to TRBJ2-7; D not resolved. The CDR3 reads CASSPLLAATGDEQYF. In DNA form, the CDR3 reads TGTGCCAGCAGCCCCTTACTGGCAGCAACGGGTGACGAGCAGTACTTC.